This entry lists 25 T cell receptor beta chains sequenced from one sample in a study of PD-1 blockade in classical Hodgkin lymphoma. No patient escaped relapse after autologous stem cell transplantation, and brentuximab vedotin exposure varied. Assay: immunoSEQ multiplex PCR; the TCRdb copy retains only in-frame clones and omits some. The data contain approximately 84,000 clones, 89% of them singletons. This material consisted of peripheral blood mononuclear cells (PBMCs), taken at baseline. The receptors shown here come from a human donor with classical Hodgkin lymphoma.

The chain couples TRBV6-5 to TRBJ2-3; TRBD2 matches 11 bases. From germline, CDR1 is MNHEY and CDR2 SVGAGI. The CDR3 is made up of 16 amino acids. Trimming cost V 0 bases and J 3 bases; bases outside gene matches: 2. In nucleotides, the CDR3 is TGTGCCAGCAGTTACTCGACTAGCGGGAATACAGATACGCAGTATTTT. Amino acid sequence: CASSYSTSGNTDTQYF.

The CDR3 here is CASSPGTGAGANVLTF. CDR3 coding DNA: TGTGCCAGCAGCCCCGGGACAGGGGCTGGGGCCAACGTCCTGACTTTC. This sequence joins TRBV11-3 and TRBJ2-6; TRBD1 matches 10 bases. Germline assignment: CDR1 SGHNT and CDR2 YENEEA. V lost 5 bases and J lost 2; bases outside the gene matches: 3. This CDR3 spans 16 amino acids.

This chain links TRBV6-5 with TRBJ1-1; 8 bases fit TRBD1. Germline CDR1 and CDR2: MNHEY and SVGAGI. This CDR3 has 13 amino acids. V lost 6 bases and J lost 3; bases outside the gene matches: 3. Here the CDR3 DNA reads TGTGCCAGCAGAACAGGGGGGTACACTGAAGCTTTCTTT. Its protein product is CASRTGGYTEAFF.

The chain links TRBV23-1 to TRBJ1-4; no clear D gene. TRBV23-1 is an ORF, and what it does is uncertain. V was clipped by 4 bases and J by 1 base, with 16 bases between them. The CDR3 extends over 17 amino acids. In nucleotides, the CDR3 is TGCGCCAGCAGTCCCCGAGTGGGGAGAGGAACTAATGAAAAACTGTTTTTT. Its translation: CASSPRVGRGTNEKLFF.

The chain combines TRBV6-5 with TRBJ1-2, with 8 bases lining up with TRBD1. This CDR3 is built from 13 residues. Looked up from germline, CDR1 is MNHEY and CDR2 is SVGAGI. V lost 6 bases and J lost 6; bases outside the gene matches: 6. The CDR3 sequence: CASRSQGADGYTF. The DNA of the CDR3 is TGTGCCAGCAGATCCCAGGGGGCGGATGGCTACACCTTC.

This clone occurred once. The CDR3 reads CASRTQGTLMDEQYF. CDR3 DNA sequence: TGCGCCAGCAGGACTCAGGGGACCCTCATGGACGAGCAGTACTTC. The V call is TRBV5-1, the J call TRBJ2-7; tentative D call: TRBD1 (6 bases). Trimming took off 5 bases at V and 5 bases at J, with 20 bases between the two ends. The CDR3 extends over 15 amino acids. Germline V gives CDR1 SGHRS, CDR2 YFSETQ.

This clone was seen a few times. V usage is TRBV10-2 and J usage is TRBJ2-3; 10 positions agree with TRBD2. V gave up 6 bases and J gave up 5 bases; unmatched junction bases: 17. CDR1 and CDR2 (germline): WSHSY, SAAADI. This CDR3 comprises 18 residues. This chain's CDR3 is CASRPSGTSVLKGDTQYF. For the CDR3, the DNA is TGCGCCAGCAGACCTTCCGGGACTAGCGTTCTCAAGGGAGATACGCAGTATTTT.

V gene TRBV11-2 combines with J gene TRBJ2-3; unclear D gene. CDR1 and CDR2 from the germline V gene are SGHAT and FQNNGV. The CDR3 spans 15 residues. V was clipped by 0 bases and J by 2 bases, with 9 bases between them. CDR3 sequence (DNA): TGTGCCAGCAGCTTAGATAGGCACACCACAGATACGCAGTATTTT. As protein: CASSLDRHTTDTQYF. Together with reference TRBV11-2 and TRBJ2-3, the CDR3 gives the full variable domain: EAGVAQSPRYKIIEKRQSVAFWCNPISGHATLYWYQQILGQGPKLLIQFQNNGVVDDSQLPKDRFSAERLKGVDSTLKIQPAKLEDSAVYLCASSLDRHTTDTQYFGPGTRLTVL.

The V gene is TRBV19, the J gene TRBJ2-7; maybe TRBD1 (9 bases). The germline V and J ends were trimmed by 7 bases and 5 bases, with 27 bases remaining between them. The germline CDR1 and CDR2 sequences are LNHDA and SQIVND (reference sequence). The CDR3 consists of 17 residues. The CDR3 protein is CASTPSGGGQGANEQYF. Written as DNA, the CDR3 is TGTGCCAGTACCCCATCGGGGGGGGGACAGGGAGCAAACGAGCAGTACTTC.

About this clone: Other DNA variants within this sample encode the same CDR3. The chain recombines TRBV30 with TRBJ1-5; D is perhaps TRBD1 (6 bases). V shed 5 bases and J shed 1 base, with 9 bases lying between them. The CDR3 totals 13 residues. Germline V gene sequence: CDR1 GTSNPN, CDR2 SVGIG (reference sequence). CDR3 sequence (DNA): TGTGCCTGGTCCCAGGGGAGCAATCAGCCCCAGCATTTT. Protein: CAWSQGSNQPQHF.

The chain couples TRBV4-2 to TRBJ2-1; D is unclear. Germline lookup yields CDR1 LGHNA and CDR2 YNFKEQ. V lost 0 bases and J 1 base, leaving 13 bases between the germline ends. CDR3 length: 17 residues. Here the CDR3 DNA reads TGTGCCAGCAGCCAAGATCCAGGCGGACCTTCCTACAATGAGCAGTTCTTC. Protein: CASSQDPGGPSYNEQFF.

The V gene is TRBV29-1, the J gene TRBJ1-2, with 9 bases identical to TRBD1. Germline-derived CDR1 and CDR2 are SQVTM and ANQGSEA. This CDR3 is 12 amino acids long. V shed 7 bases, J shed 2 bases, and the junction held 2 bases outside the gene matches. The CDR3 sequence: CSGGQGNYGYTF. Here the CDR3 DNA reads TGCAGCGGAGGACAGGGGAACTATGGCTACACCTTC.

V gene TRBV5-1 combines with J gene TRBJ2-1, with D possibly matching TRBD1 (6 bases). This CDR3 is built from 15 residues. Germline CDR1 and CDR2: SGHRS and YFSETQ. V was trimmed by 4 bases and J by 5 bases, leaving 16 bases between them. CDR3 sequence reads: CASSPSLDRNNEQFF. The CDR3 nucleotides read TGCGCCAGCAGCCCCTCGTTGGACAGAAACAATGAGCAGTTCTTC.

The chain employs TRBV5-4 and TRBJ2-5; D may be TRBD1 or TRBD2 (5 bases each). CDR3 size: 14 residues. Trimming stripped 3 bases from V and 2 bases from J, with 11 bases between. Germline V gene sequence: CDR1 SGHNT, CDR2 YYREEE (reference sequence). In DNA, the CDR3 is TGTGCCAGCAGCTCCGGGACCCAACAAGAGACCCAGTACTTC. It codes for CASSSGTQQETQYF.

The V and J genes are TRBV11-2 and TRBJ2-7; D is unclear. CDR1 SGHAT and CDR2 FQNNGV come from the germline V gene. V was trimmed by 3 bases and J by 2 bases, leaving 8 bases between them. This CDR3 contains 13 residues. The CDR3 DNA is TGTGCCAGCAGCTTCGAGAGCCCCTACGAGCAGTACTTC. This sequence encodes CASSFESPYEQYF. Complete variable domain (other parts from reference TRBV11-2 and TRBJ2-7): EAGVAQSPRYKIIEKRQSVAFWCNPISGHATLYWYQQILGQGPKLLIQFQNNGVVDDSQLPKDRFSAERLKGVDSTLKIQPAKLEDSAVYLCASSFESPYEQYFGPGTRLTVT.

In its sample, this clone was seen once. J is TRBJ2-3 and V is TRBV29-1; TRBD1 aligns across 11 bases. J gave up 7 bases and V 6 bases, and 9 bases lay outside the gene matches. Germline V gene sequence: CDR1 SQVTM, CDR2 ANQGSEA. CDR3 size: 14 residues. The CDR3 here is CSVNSGTGGNTQYF. The CDR3 DNA sequence: TGCAGCGTGAACTCCGGGACAGGGGGAAATACGCAGTATTTT.

V and J are TRBV30 and TRBJ2-7; D gene uncertain. Germline loops: CDR1 GTSNPN, CDR2 SVGIG (reference sequence). Trimming stripped 7 bases from V and 0 bases from J, with 10 bases between. The CDR3 is 12 amino acids. CDR3 in DNA: TGTGCCTCTAGACTCCACTCCTACGAGCAGTACTTC. Protein product: CASRLHSYEQYF.

This rearrangement joins TRBV7-2 to TRBJ1-1, with 7 bases matching TRBD1. The CDR3 contains 14 residues. Looked up from germline, CDR1 is SGHTA and CDR2 is FQGNSA. Germline trimming cut 5 bases from V and 4 bases from J; bases unmatched to any gene: 7. The CDR3 region has the DNA TGTGCCAGCAGCAGACAGGGAGGGAGCACTGAAGCTTTCTTT. It is translated as CASSRQGGSTEAFF. The full variable domain, completed using reference TRBV7-2 and TRBJ1-1, is GAGVSQSPSNKVTEKGKDVELRCDPISGHTALYWYRQSLGQGLEFLIYFQGNSAPDKSGLPSDRFSAERTGGSVSTLTIQRTQQEDSAVYLCASSRQGGSTEAFFGQGTRLTVV.

The rearrangement joins TRBV18 to TRBJ2-7, with D unclear. Germline CDR1 is KGHSH and CDR2 is LQKENI. V lost 3 bases and J lost 2, with 14 bases in between. The CDR3 runs 15 residues. This CDR3 reads CASSPRRRIPYEQYF. The CDR3 DNA reads TGTGCCAGCTCACCGCGGAGAAGGATCCCCTACGAGCAGTACTTC.

The J gene is TRBJ2-5, the V gene TRBV5-1; 10 bases map to TRBD1. This CDR3 comprises 14 residues. Unmatched junction bases numbered 4, after V lost 4 bases and J lost 4 bases. The germline V gene has CDR1 SGHRS and CDR2 YFSETQ. CDR3 residues: CASSIDRGLETQYF. The CDR3 DNA reads as TGCGCCAGCAGCATAGACAGGGGGCTAGAGACCCAGTACTTC.

V and J are TRBV4-3 and TRBJ1-2; D perhaps matches TRBD1 (5 bases). Trimming took 6 bases from V and 6 from J, leaving 17 bases between them. Germline-derived CDR1 and CDR2 are LGHNA and YSLEER. This CDR3 spans 14 amino acids. CDR3 sequence reads: CASREGTSGDGYTF. DNA of the CDR3: TGCGCCAGCAGGGAAGGGACCTCTGGAGATGGCTACACCTTC.

This clone was counted once. The gene calls are TRBV18 and TRBJ2-1; 8 nucleotides line up with TRBD1. The length of the CDR3 is 16 residues. Germline V gives CDR1 KGHSH, CDR2 LQKENI. V shed 6 bases and J 0 bases; nucleotides not matched to a gene: 7. The CDR3, as DNA: TGTGCCAGCTCGGTGACAGGGGAGAGCTCCTACAATGAGCAGTTCTTC. Protein: CASSVTGESSYNEQFF.

This clone was recorded only once. V is TRBV20-1 and J is TRBJ2-1; D ambiguous. The CDR3 runs to 11 residues. V gave up 6 bases and J gave up 9 bases, with 12 bases separating them. Germline lookup yields CDR1 DFQATT and CDR2 SNEGSKA (reference sequence). CDR3 residues: CSAPLGAEQFF. The CDR3 region has the DNA TGCAGTGCGCCCCTTGGTGCTGAGCAGTTCTTC.

The rearrangement joins TRBV4-2 to TRBJ1-3; no clear D. Germline values: CDR1 LGHNA, CDR2 YNFKEQ. This CDR3 region has 19 residues. The V gene lost 4 bases and the J gene lost 0 bases, with 22 bases spanning the gap. CDR3 DNA sequence: TGTGCCAGCAGCCGGAAAGGAGGTCCGGAGCTATACTCTGGAAACACCATATATTTT. This sequence encodes CASSRKGGPELYSGNTIYF.

V usage is TRBV6-5 and J usage is TRBJ1-1; 8 bases agree with TRBD1. J lost 1 base, V lost 6 bases, and 4 bases had no gene match. This CDR3 is built from 14 residues. Germline V gives CDR1 MNHEY, CDR2 SVGAGI. CDR3 protein: CASRIDRGNTEAFF. CDR3 DNA: TGTGCCAGCAGGATCGACAGGGGGAACACTGAAGCTTTCTTT.